The 8 T cell receptor beta chains in this list originate from one sample, sequenced in a study of blood T cells in healthy people across ages. Combining a sample-barcoded 5' primer with a J-beta primer mix, a second PCR ran for roughly 7 to 12 cycles. TCRdb itself ran the 5' RACE reads through MiXCR, one entry per CDR3 protein. This table holds roughly 500,000 distinct CDR3 sequences, about 26% found once. The sample was blood. The receptors shown here come from a woman aged 70-85 years in good health.

V is TRBV29-1 and J is TRBJ2-7, with 9 positions matching TRBD1. The CDR3 consists of 15 residues. Germline V CDR1 and CDR2: SQVTM, ANQGSEA. With 4 bases clipped from V and 0 bases from J, the junction kept 7 bases outside the gene matches. CDR3 in DNA: TGCAGCGTTGCGCCGGGGACAGGGAGCTCCTACGAGCAGTACTTC. This encodes CSVAPGTGSSYEQYF.

This clonotype was recorded many times. The chain has TRBV7-9 and TRBJ2-1, with TRBD2 matching over 12 bases. Germline V lookup: CDR1 SEHNR, CDR2 FQNEAQ (reference sequence). The CDR3 sequence is 18 residues long. V lost 5 bases to trimming and J lost 4 bases; unmatched junction nucleotides: 12. This chain's CDR3 is CASSLRTSGVRIYNEQFF. CDR3 in DNA: TGTGCCAGCAGCCTAAGGACTAGCGGGGTAAGAATTTACAATGAGCAGTTCTTC. Full variable domain (rest looked up from reference TRBV7-9 and TRBJ2-1): DTGVSQNPRHKITKRGQNVTFRCDPISEHNRLYWYRQTLGQGPEFLTYFQNEAQLEKSRLLSDRFSAERPKGSFSTLEIQRTEQGDSAMYLCASSLRTSGVRIYNEQFFGPGTRLTVL.

Comments on this clonotype: The CDR3 end shows no conserved phenylalanine or tryptophan, and so a read error is likely. Because the CDR3's place on the DNA is in doubt, the DNA is left out and the CDR3 is given as listed by TCRdb. V is TRBV23-1 and J is TRBJ1-5. TRBV23-1 is designated an ORF whose function remains uncertain. The CDR3 contains 9 residues when both ends are counted. The CDR3 here is CASSQAQSI.

The chain's CDR3 is CASSNEGHPNEKLFF. The CDR3 bases are TGTGCCAGCAGCAATGAGGGACACCCTAATGAAAAACTGTTTTTT. V gene TRBV21-1 combines with J gene TRBJ1-4; the table gives TRBD1 as D, unverified against the DNA. TRBV21-1 is flagged as a pseudogene. The CDR3 sequence is 15 residues long.

V gene TRBV20-1 combines with J gene TRBJ1-2, with D perhaps matching TRBD1 (6 bases). Germline V gene sequence: CDR1 DFQATT, CDR2 SNEGSKA (reference sequence). Deletions cut 4 bases from V and 8 bases from J, with 17 bases between. The CDR3 has 13 amino acids. The CDR3: CSANPGRGNGYTF. Here the CDR3 DNA reads TGCAGTGCTAACCCTGGCAGGGGAAACGGCTACACCTTC.

This clonotype was seen a handful of times. The chain recombines TRBV20-1 with TRBJ1-5; 10 bases are a match to TRBD1. Germline CDR1 DFQATT, CDR2 SNEGSKA (reference sequence). J was trimmed by 5 bases and V by 3 bases; bases with no gene match: 4. This CDR3 is 14 amino acids long. The CDR3 region has the DNA TGCAGTGCTAGTCGAGGGACAGGGGATCAGCCCCAGCATTTT. Encoded protein: CSASRGTGDQPQHF.

This clonotype was seen only a few times. The V gene is TRBV20-1, the J gene TRBJ1-4, with D unresolved. V lost 1 base and J lost 6, with 6 bases in between. Per germline, CDR1 DFQATT and CDR2 SNEGSKA (reference sequence). This CDR3 is built from 12 residues. The CDR3 protein is CSARGPDEKLFF. The CDR3, as DNA: TGCAGTGCTAGAGGGCCAGATGAAAAACTGTTTTTT.

The rearrangement links TRBV7-2 to TRBJ1-3; D is ambiguous. The CDR3 runs to 13 residues. Germline V gives CDR1 SGHTA, CDR2 FQGNSA. The V gene lost 2 bases and the J gene lost 2 bases, with 4 bases spanning the gap. The CDR3 DNA reads as TGTGCCAGCAGCTTAACTGCTGGAAACACCATATATTTT. Protein product: CASSLTAGNTIYF.